The 31 T cell receptor beta chains presented below share a single source sample, sequenced in a study of T cells in Graves' hyperthyroidism and ophthalmopathy. Authors of the study amplified TCR beta CDR3 regions from RNA transcripts. RT-PCR in the first round (using the HTBI primer set) targeted the TCR CDR3. A single record per CDR3 protein comes from TCRdb applying MiXCR to the multiplex PCR reads. The sample has some 690,000 distinct CDR3 sequences, approximately 15% seen once. The sequenced sample consisted of blood. These receptors were collected from a middle-aged man with Graves' hyperthyroidism.

The chain couples TRBV5-1 to TRBJ2-1, with TRBD2 matching over 11 bases. The CDR3 is made up of 17 amino acids. The germline V gene encodes CDR1 SGHRS and CDR2 YFSETQ. The V segment lost 0 bases and the J segment 7 bases; nucleotides outside the gene matches: 9. The CDR3 sequence: CASSLALAGGTPNEQFF. Written as DNA, the CDR3 is TGCGCCAGCAGCTTGGCTCTAGCGGGAGGTACCCCGAATGAGCAGTTCTTC. Using reference TRBV5-1 and TRBJ2-1 for the parts outside the CDR3, the full variable domain is KAGVTQTPRYLIKTRGQQVTLSCSPISGHRSVSWYQQTPGQGLQFLFEYFSETQRNKGNFPGRFSGRQFSNSRSEMNVSTLELGDSALYLCASSLALAGGTPNEQFFGPGTRLTVL.

This clonotype was seen repeatedly, ten times or more. V gene TRBV3-1 combines with J gene TRBJ2-7; 7 bases line up with TRBD1. CDR1 and CDR2 from the germline V gene are LGHDT and YNNKEL (reference sequence). This CDR3 contains 13 residues. The V and J ends lost 5 bases and 4 bases, in that order; junction bases with no gene match: 5. CDR3 in amino acids: CASSGDSIYEQYF. The CDR3 DNA follows: TGTGCCAGCAGCGGGGACAGTATATACGAGCAGTACTTC.

This clonotype was found once. The V gene is TRBV29-1, the J gene TRBJ1-1; D unresolved. Per the germline V gene, CDR1 is SQVTM and CDR2 is ANQGSEA. The V end was cut by 5 bases, the J end by 4 bases, with 14 bases between. This CDR3 is built from 13 residues. CDR3 sequence: CSVHSRLGTEAFF. Here the CDR3 DNA reads TGCAGCGTTCATAGCAGGCTGGGCACTGAAGCTTTCTTT.

This clonotype was observed a handful of times. V is TRBV30 and J is TRBJ2-3, with a tentative D call TRBD2 (5 bases). Trimming took 3 bases from V and 6 from J, leaving 13 bases between them. CDR1 is GTSNPN, CDR2 SVGIG, per germline (reference sequence). This CDR3 has 13 amino acids. CDR3 protein: CAWSRGKWDTQYF. CDR3 in DNA: TGTGCCTGGAGCAGAGGGAAATGGGATACGCAGTATTTT. Together with reference TRBV30 and TRBJ2-3, the CDR3 gives the full variable domain: SQTIHQWPATLVQPVGSPLSLECTVEGTSNPNLYWYRQAAGRGLQLLFYSVGIGQISSEVPQNLSASRPQDRQFILSSKKLLLSDSGFYLCAWSRGKWDTQYFGPGTRLTVL.

This clonotype was seen ten or more times. The V call is TRBV2, the J call TRBJ1-2, with 7 positions matching TRBD1. V shed 7 bases, J shed 7 bases, and the junction held 3 bases outside the gene matches. The CDR3 covers 11 residues. Germline CDR1 SNHLY, CDR2 FYNNEI. The CDR3 coding sequence is TGTGCCAGCAAGGGGGCGGGTGGCTACACCTTC. It codes for CASKGAGGYTF.

This clonotype came up a few times. The chain carries TRBV5-5 and TRBJ2-5; D uncertain. Germline CDR1 and CDR2: SGHKS and YYEKEE (reference sequence). V was trimmed by 0 bases and J by 1 base, leaving 10 bases between them. The length of the CDR3 is 15 residues. CDR3 in amino acids: CASSLVWGTQETQYF. CDR3 bases: TGTGCCAGCAGCTTGGTATGGGGAACCCAAGAGACCCAGTACTTC.

This clonotype was counted ten times or more. This chain connects TRBV7-9 to TRBJ2-1, with D unclear. The CDR3 has 12 residues. The germline V gene encodes CDR1 SEHNR and CDR2 FQNEAQ (reference sequence). V lost 8 bases and J 7 bases, leaving 12 bases between the germline ends. CDR3 sequence: CASGLGSNEQFF. The CDR3 bases are TGTGCCAGCGGTCTGGGGTCGAATGAGCAGTTCTTC.

The chain is built from TRBV5-5 and TRBJ2-3; the D gene is possibly TRBD2 (5 bases). V lost 5 bases and J 0 bases, leaving 13 bases between the germline ends. The V gene's germline CDR1 is SGHKS and CDR2 YYEKEE (reference sequence). The length of the CDR3 is 15 residues. The CDR3 DNA sequence: TGTGCCAGCAGGTTTCTCGGAGGTAGCACAGATACGCAGTATTTT. Amino acids: CASRFLGGSTDTQYF.

This clonotype was seen at least ten times. This chain connects TRBV28 to TRBJ2-1; D is perhaps TRBD1 (5 bases). Trimming stripped 4 bases from V and 2 bases from J, with 15 bases between. CDR1 is MDHEN, CDR2 SYDVKM, per germline. The CDR3 has 16 residues. For the CDR3, the DNA is TGTGCCAGCAGTTCAAACAGGAGATCAACCTACAATGAGCAGTTCTTC. Translated: CASSSNRRSTYNEQFF. The whole variable domain, filled in from reference TRBV28 and TRBJ2-1, reads DVKVTQSSRYLVKRTGEKVFLECVQDMDHENMFWYRQDPGLGLRLIYFSYDVKMKEKGDIPEGYSVSREKKERFSLILESASTNQTSMYLCASSSNRRSTYNEQFFGPGTRLTVL.

V gene TRBV28 combines with J gene TRBJ2-4, with 12 bases that match TRBD1. CDR1 and CDR2 from the germline V gene are MDHEN and SYDVKM. After removal of 6 bases from V and 6 bases from J, the junction contained 6 bases not matched to a gene. This CDR3 region has 15 residues. DNA of the CDR3: TGTGCCAGCAGCTGGGACAGGGGGCTCGGAAACATTCAGTACTTC. Translated, it gives CASSWDRGLGNIQYF.

In this sample, this clonotype turned up many times. This rearrangement joins TRBV24-1 to TRBJ2-2; D gene unclear. Per germline, CDR1 KGHDR and CDR2 SFDVKD. CDR3 length: 16 amino acids. Trimming took 3 bases from V and 0 from J, leaving 10 bases between them. CDR3 DNA sequence: TGTGCCACCAGTGATCCGACTGCAACGAACACCGGGGAGCTGTTTTTT. It is translated as CATSDPTATNTGELFF.

This clonotype occurred many times. The genes are TRBV12-5 and TRBJ2-1; 8 nucleotides line up with TRBD2. Per the germline V gene, CDR1 is LGHNT and CDR2 is FRNRAP. J was trimmed by 9 bases and V by 0 bases; bases with no gene match: 1. The CDR3 totals 13 residues. The CDR3 DNA is TGTGCTAGTGGTTTGGTAAGCGGGGGTGAGCAGTTCTTC. Amino acids: CASGLVSGGEQFF.

This clonotype occurred many times. The chain has TRBV27 and TRBJ2-5; 8 nucleotides agree with TRBD1. V trimming: 6 bases; J trimming: 2 bases; junction bases outside the gene matches: 8. CDR3 length equals 15 residues. Germline V gene data show CDR1 as MNHEY and CDR2 as SMNVEV (reference sequence). The CDR3, as DNA: TGTGCCAGCAGCGCTGACAGGGGAGGACAAGAGACCCAGTACTTC. Its translation: CASSADRGGQETQYF.

The chain combines TRBV7-6 with TRBJ2-5; no clear D gene. Looked up from germline, CDR1 is SGHVS and CDR2 is FNYEAQ. The V gene lost 1 base and the J gene lost 5 bases, with 14 bases spanning the gap. The CDR3 runs 15 residues. The CDR3 is CASSLEGNQRETQYF. CDR3 nucleotide sequence: TGTGCCAGCAGCTTAGAAGGGAACCAGCGTGAGACCCAGTACTTC.

The chain recombines TRBV15 with TRBJ1-4; D gene unclear. This CDR3 has 14 amino acids. Germline V gene sequence: CDR1 LNHNV, CDR2 YYDKDF (reference sequence). Trimming took off 5 bases at V and 2 bases at J, with 9 bases between the two ends. The DNA for the CDR3 is TGTGCCACCAGCGTTGGACTTACTAATGAAAAACTGTTTTTT. This sequence encodes CATSVGLTNEKLFF.

The chain joins TRBV2 to TRBJ2-7, with no clear D. This CDR3 has 12 residues. V gave up 4 bases and J gave up 6 bases, with 10 bases separating them. Looked up from germline, CDR1 is SNHLY and CDR2 is FYNNEI. The CDR3 DNA follows: TGTGCCAGCAGTGTCCAAATTGGCGAGCAGTACTTC. This codes for CASSVQIGEQYF.

This clonotype turned up a few times. The chain employs TRBV29-1 and TRBJ2-4; D not certain. V was pared by 3 bases and J by 4 bases, with 7 bases between. This CDR3 is 12 amino acids long. The germline CDR1 and CDR2 sequences are SQVTM and ANQGSEA. The CDR3 sequence: CSVDSGKNIQYF. CDR3 nucleotide sequence: TGCAGCGTTGATTCCGGGAAAAACATTCAGTACTTC.

In this sample, this clonotype turned up a few times. The chain couples TRBV7-9 to TRBJ1-1; a weak D match, TRBD1 (5 bases). The CDR3 totals 13 residues. Germline values: CDR1 SEHNR, CDR2 FQNEAQ (reference sequence). V dropped 1 base and J dropped 10 bases, with 13 bases sitting between them. The CDR3 loop is CASSLGQLIGAFF. CDR3 DNA: TGTGCCAGCAGCTTAGGACAGTTAATTGGAGCTTTCTTT.

This clonotype occurred many times. V and J are TRBV11-2 and TRBJ2-1, with 9 bases aligning to TRBD2. Germline V gene lookup returns CDR1 SGHAT and CDR2 FQNNGV. V dropped 0 bases and J dropped 5; count of bases not matched to a gene: 2. The CDR3 is 15 amino acids. CDR3 sequence (DNA): TGTGCCAGCAGCTTAGAGCTAGCGGGGAACAATGAGCAGTTCTTC. Encoded protein: CASSLELAGNNEQFF. Drawing the rest from reference TRBV11-2 and TRBJ2-1, the complete variable domain is EAGVAQSPRYKIIEKRQSVAFWCNPISGHATLYWYQQILGQGPKLLIQFQNNGVVDDSQLPKDRFSAERLKGVDSTLKIQPAKLEDSAVYLCASSLELAGNNEQFFGPGTRLTVL.

The chain has TRBV19 and TRBJ2-3; perhaps TRBD2 as D (5 bases). Looked up from germline, CDR1 is LNHDA and CDR2 is SQIVND (reference sequence). V was clipped by 6 bases and J by 3 bases, with 13 bases between them. The CDR3 runs 14 residues. The CDR3 nucleotides are TGTGCCAGTAGCCGAACGGGAATAACAGATACGCAGTATTTT. Its translation is CASSRTGITDTQYF.

Many counts were recorded for this clonotype. This chain links TRBV28 with TRBJ2-7, with a tentative D call TRBD2 (6 bases). The CDR3 consists of 12 residues. CDR1 MDHEN and CDR2 SYDVKM come from the germline V gene. The V and J ends lost 6 bases and 5 bases respectively, with 11 bases between them. The CDR3 region is CASSLLADEQYF. The CDR3, as DNA: TGTGCCAGCAGCCTACTAGCCGACGAGCAGTACTTC.

A word on this clonotype: Since a much larger clone is just one base distant, this may be a read error. The V gene is TRBV7-9, the J gene TRBJ1-2, with D possibly being TRBD1 (6 bases). Germline V lookup: CDR1 SEHNR, CDR2 FQNEAQ (reference sequence). The V end lost 7 bases, the J end lost 4 bases, and 19 bases lay between the germline ends. CDR3 size: 15 residues. Here the CDR3 DNA reads TGTGCCAGCATCACGAGCACAGGGCGCGTCTATGGCTACACCTTC. The encoded protein is CASITSTGRVYGYTF.

The rearrangement joins TRBV2 to TRBJ1-1; TRBD1 might be the D (5 bases). The CDR3 loop spans 13 amino acids. Germline V gives CDR1 SNHLY, CDR2 FYNNEI. With 2 bases removed from V and 4 bases from J, the gap between germline ends came to 8 bases. The DNA of the CDR3 is TGTGCCAGCAGTGAAAGGGGTCTCACTGAAGCTTTCTTT. Its translation: CASSERGLTEAFF.

V is TRBV15 and J is TRBJ2-3; 8 nucleotides agree with TRBD1. CDR1 is LNHNV and CDR2 is YYDKDF in the germline V gene (reference sequence). The CDR3 totals 16 residues. V was clipped by 5 bases and J by 6 bases; unmatched bases: 13. CDR3 DNA: TGTGCCACCAGCCGTGGCAACAGGGGGAGGTCGGATACGCAGTATTTT. This encodes CATSRGNRGRSDTQYF.

This clonotype showed up many times. This sequence joins TRBV27 and TRBJ2-1, with D uncertain. V was clipped by 6 bases and J by 9 bases, with 12 bases between them. The length of the CDR3 is 12 residues. Germline V lookup: CDR1 MNHEY, CDR2 SMNVEV (reference sequence). CDR3 coding DNA: TGTGCCAGCAGCCGTAGGTACCCTGAGCAGTTCTTC. Protein product: CASSRRYPEQFF.

This clonotype was observed a handful of times. The V call is TRBV7-8, the J call TRBJ2-1; D not certain. The CDR3 is 18 amino acids. Trimming left V 0 bases short and J 7 bases short, with 22 bases between. Germline values: CDR1 SGHVS, CDR2 FQNEAQ. CDR3 bases: TGTGCCAGCAGCTTAGCGCTCCCTTTCCCGACCGTTGGGAATGAGCAGTTCTTC. Its translation: CASSLALPFPTVGNEQFF.

The table lists this clonotype with many counts. The chain uses TRBV27 and TRBJ2-3; 10 bases map to TRBD2. The CDR3 extends over 20 amino acids. Germline assignment: CDR1 MNHEY and CDR2 SMNVEV (reference sequence). Trimming cost V 2 bases and J 0 bases; bases outside gene matches: 14. In DNA, the CDR3 is TGTGCCAGCAGTTTACCTGGACTAGCGGACACGCGATATAGCACAGATACGCAGTATTTT. It is translated as CASSLPGLADTRYSTDTQYF.

This clonotype has a handful of counts. The V and J genes are TRBV20-1 and TRBJ2-5, with TRBD1 as a possible D gene (6 bases). The V gene lost 4 bases and the J gene lost 5 bases, with 17 bases spanning the gap. There are 14 residues in the CDR3. Germline assignment: CDR1 DFQATT and CDR2 SNEGSKA (reference sequence). CDR3 sequence (DNA): TGCAGTGCTACGGGACATGGGGAGCGGGAGACCCAGTACTTC. Translation gives CSATGHGERETQYF.

This clonotype appeared a few times. The J gene is TRBJ2-6, the V gene TRBV6-1, with D possibly being TRBD1 (6 bases). Trimming cost V 8 bases and J 0 bases, with 11 bases left between them. CDR1 is MNHNS and CDR2 is SASEGT in the germline V gene. The CDR3 contains 15 residues. CDR3 loop: CASGQPGSGANVLTF. The CDR3 DNA sequence: TGTGCCAGCGGACAGCCTGGCTCTGGGGCCAACGTCCTGACTTTC.

This clonotype was seen ten or more times. The V call is TRBV14, the J call TRBJ1-2; unclear D gene. The CDR3 is 13 amino acids. V lost 3 bases to trimming and J lost 2 bases, with 7 bases between them. CDR1 and CDR2 (germline): SGHDN, FVKESK. CDR3 protein: CASSQVGNYGYTF. CDR3 bases: TGTGCCAGCAGCCAGGTCGGAAACTATGGCTACACCTTC.

V usage is TRBV2 and J usage is TRBJ2-1; 16 positions agree with TRBD2. Germline V CDR1 and CDR2: SNHLY, FYNNEI. The length of the CDR3 is 17 residues. The ends lost 6 bases at V and 5 bases at J; junction bases unmatched: 7. The CDR3 here is CASRGTSGRAGHNEQFF. The DNA of the CDR3 is TGTGCCAGCAGGGGGACTAGCGGGAGGGCCGGTCACAATGAGCAGTTCTTC.